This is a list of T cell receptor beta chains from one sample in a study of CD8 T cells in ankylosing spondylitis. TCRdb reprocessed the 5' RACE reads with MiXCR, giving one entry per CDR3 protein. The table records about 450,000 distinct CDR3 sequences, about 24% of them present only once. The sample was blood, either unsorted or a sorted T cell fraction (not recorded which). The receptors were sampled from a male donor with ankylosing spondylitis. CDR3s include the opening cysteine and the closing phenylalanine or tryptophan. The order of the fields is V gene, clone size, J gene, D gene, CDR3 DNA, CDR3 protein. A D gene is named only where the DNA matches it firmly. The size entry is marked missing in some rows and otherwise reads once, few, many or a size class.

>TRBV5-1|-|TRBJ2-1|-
TGCGCCAGCAGCTTGGTTTTGGGTGGACGGTCCTACAATGAGCAGTTCTTC
CASSLVLGGRSYNEQFF
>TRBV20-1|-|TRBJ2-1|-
TGCAGTGCTAGAGTAGGGAACTTCTACAATGAGCAGTTCTTC
CSARVGNFYNEQFF
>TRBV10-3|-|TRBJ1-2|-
TGTGCCATCACTAGACAGGATAACTATGGCTACACCTTC
CAITRQDNYGYTF
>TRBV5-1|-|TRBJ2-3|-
TGCGCCAGCAGCCTCCTGGAATCGAGCGGGACAGATACGCAGTATTTT
CASSLLESSGTDTQYF
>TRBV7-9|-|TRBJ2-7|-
TGTGCCAGCAGCTTACAGGGGGGGTCCTACGAGCAGTACTTC
CASSLQGGSYEQYF
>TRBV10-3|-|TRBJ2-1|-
TGTGCCATCAGTGAGTCGTATGGGTGGGATGAGCAGTTCTTC
CAISESYGWDEQFF
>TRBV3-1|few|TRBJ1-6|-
TGTGCCAGCAGCCAAGTGCCAGGGTCGTCGACACCCCTCCACTTT
CASSQVPGSSTPLHF
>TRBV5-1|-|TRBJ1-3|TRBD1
TGCGCCAGCAGCTTAGGACAGGTTCCTTCCTCTGGAAACACCATATATTTT
CASSLGQVPSSGNTIYF
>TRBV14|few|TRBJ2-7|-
TGTGCCAGCAGCCCCGGGCCACGGGGACAGTACTTC
CASSPGPRGQYF
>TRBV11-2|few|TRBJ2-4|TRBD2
TGTGCCAGCAGCTCCCAGTGGGAGGGGTCCAAAAACATTCAGTACTTC
CASSSQWEGSKNIQYF
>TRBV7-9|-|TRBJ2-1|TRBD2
TGTGCCAGCAGCGGGGGGCGGGAGGGCCTGAGCGATGAGCAGTTCTTC
CASSGGREGLSDEQFF
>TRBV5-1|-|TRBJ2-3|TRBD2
TGCGCCAGCAGCTTAGCTAGCGGGAGCGGATCAGATACGCAGTATTTT
CASSLASGSGSDTQYF
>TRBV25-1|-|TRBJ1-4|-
TGTGCCAGCAGTGAGGACCCAACGAGGACTAATGAAAAACTGTTTTTT
CASSEDPTRTNEKLFF
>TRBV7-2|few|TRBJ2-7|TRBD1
TGTGCCAGCAGCGCCCCCGGGACAGGGGGAAAAGGCTACGAGCAGTACTTC
CASSAPGTGGKGYEQYF
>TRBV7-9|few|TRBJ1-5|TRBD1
TGTGCCAGCAGCTTTTCCGGACAGGGGCCGTCGCCCCAGCATTTT
CASSFSGQGPSPQHF
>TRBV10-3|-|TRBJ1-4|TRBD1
TGTGCCATCAGTGAAAGGACAGGAAATGAAAAACTGTTTTTT
CAISERTGNEKLFF
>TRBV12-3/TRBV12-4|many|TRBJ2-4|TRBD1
TGTGCCAGCAGTTTATCGGGACAGGGAAACATTCAGTACTTC
CASSLSGQGNIQYF
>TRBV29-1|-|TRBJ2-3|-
TGCAGCGTTGAATACCCCTCGGGACTCACAGATACGCAGTATTTT
CSVEYPSGLTDTQYF
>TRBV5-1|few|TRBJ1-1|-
TGCGCCAGCAGTTATTACCGCGGGGAAGCTTTCTTT
CASSYYRGEAFF
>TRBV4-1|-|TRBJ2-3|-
TGCGCCAGCAGGGATGAGTCGGGCCCAGATACGCAGTATTTT
CASRDESGPDTQYF
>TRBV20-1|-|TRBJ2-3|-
TGCAGTGCTAGGGACTTTACGGGTCCTACAGATACGCAGTATTTT
CSARDFTGPTDTQYF
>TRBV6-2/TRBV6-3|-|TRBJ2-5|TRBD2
TGTGCCAGCAGTTACCCGGGACTAGCGGGACAAGAGACCCAGTACTTC
CASSYPGLAGQETQYF
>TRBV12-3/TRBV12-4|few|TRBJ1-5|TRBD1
TGTGCCAGCAGTCCCACAGGGGGCAATAGCAATCAGCCCCAGCATTTT
CASSPTGGNSNQPQHF
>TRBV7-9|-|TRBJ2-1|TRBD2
TGTGCCAGCAGCTTAGGGTCTAGCGGGAGGAATGAGCAGTTCTTC
CASSLGSSGRNEQFF
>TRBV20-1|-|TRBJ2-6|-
TGCAGTGCTAGTAGAGGGGGGGGGCCCACCTCTGGGGCCAACGTCCTGACTTTC
CSASRGGGPTSGANVLTF
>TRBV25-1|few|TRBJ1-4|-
TGTGCCAGCAGCCTCCCCGGGGGGCTCGGCGAAAAACTGTTTTTT
CASSLPGGLGEKLFF
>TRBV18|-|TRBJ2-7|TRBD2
TGTGCCAGCTCACCAGAAGGACTAGCGGCCTACGAGCAGTACTTC
CASSPEGLAAYEQYF
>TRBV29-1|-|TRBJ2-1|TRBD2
TGCAGCGTTGGAAGGGGACTAGCGGGAAGTGAGCAGTTCTTC
CSVGRGLAGSEQFF
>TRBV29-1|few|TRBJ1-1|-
TGCAGCGTTGAACGGCGGAACACTGAAGCTTTCTTT
CSVERRNTEAFF
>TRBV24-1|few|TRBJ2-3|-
TGTGCCACCAGTGGTTGGCGAGACACAGATACGCAGTATTTT
CATSGWRDTDTQYF
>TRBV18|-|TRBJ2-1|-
TGTGCCAGCTCACCAGGAGCCCCGCCCTACAATGAGCAGTTCTTC
CASSPGAPPYNEQFF
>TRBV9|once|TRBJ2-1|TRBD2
TGTGCCAGCAGTGTTACACTAGCGGGAGCTTCCAGTAACAATGAGCAGTTCTTC
CASSVTLAGASSNNEQFF
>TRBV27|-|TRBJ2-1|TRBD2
TGTGCCAGCAGTCCCCCCCGGCGGGAGTTCGTAAGCTCCTACAATGAGCAGTTCTTC
CASSPPRREFVSSYNEQFF
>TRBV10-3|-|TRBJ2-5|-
TGTGCCATCATGTCCCAGGGGCGGGGGACCCAGTACTTC
CAIMSQGRGTQYF
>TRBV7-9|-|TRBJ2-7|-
TGTGCCAGCAGCGAACCGGGACTGTCGTCCTACGAGCAGTACTTC
CASSEPGLSSYEQYF
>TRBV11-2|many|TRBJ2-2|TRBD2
TGTGCCAGCAGCTTTAGCGGGGAGAGAACCGGGGAGCTGTTTTTT
CASSFSGERTGELFF
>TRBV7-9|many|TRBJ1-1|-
TGTGCCAGCAGCTTAGGGGGGGCTGGAACTGAAGCTTTCTTT
CASSLGGAGTEAFF
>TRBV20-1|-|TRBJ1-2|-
TGCAGTGCCCGCGCCGGGAATGGCTACACCTTC
CSARAGNGYTF
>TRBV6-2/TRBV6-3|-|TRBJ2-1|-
TGTGCCAGCAGTTACGGAGCGGCCGGGCCCTACAATGAGCAGTTCTTC
CASSYGAAGPYNEQFF
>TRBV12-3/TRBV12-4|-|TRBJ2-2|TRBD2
TGTGCCAGCTGGCTAGCGGGAGACACCGGGGAGCTGTTTTTT
CASWLAGDTGELFF
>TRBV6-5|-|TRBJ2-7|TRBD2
TGTGCCAGCAGTTACGGAGGACTAGCGAACGAGCAGTACTTC
CASSYGGLANEQYF
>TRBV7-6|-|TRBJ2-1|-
TGTGCCAGCAGCTTAGAAGGTGGGGGTCGGGAGCAGTTCTTC
CASSLEGGGREQFF
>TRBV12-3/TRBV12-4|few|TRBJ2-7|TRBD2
TGTGCCAGCAGTTTCGGGTCTAGCGGAAACTACGAGCAGTACTTC
CASSFGSSGNYEQYF
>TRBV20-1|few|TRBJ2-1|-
TGCAGTGCTAGAGATATGGACCAGTTGGATGAGCAGTTCTTC
CSARDMDQLDEQFF
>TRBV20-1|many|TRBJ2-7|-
TGCAGTGGGACGGACAGAGCCTACGAGCAGTACTTC
CSGTDRAYEQYF
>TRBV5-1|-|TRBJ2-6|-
TGCGCCAGCAATGAGGGGCCCTACTCTGGGGCCAACGTCCTGACTTTC
CASNEGPYSGANVLTF
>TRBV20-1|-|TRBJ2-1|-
TGCAGTGCTAGCGGGAGAATCTACAATGAGCAGTTCTTC
CSASGRIYNEQFF
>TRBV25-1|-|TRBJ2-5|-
TGTGCCAGCAGATTTCAGGGTTACGAGACCCAGTACTTC
CASRFQGYETQYF
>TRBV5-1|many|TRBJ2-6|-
TGCGCCAGCAGCTTGGCTGGGACTTCCTCCTCTGGGGCCAACGTCCTGACTTTC
CASSLAGTSSSGANVLTF
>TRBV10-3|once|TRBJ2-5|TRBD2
TGTGCCATCAGTGAGTCGGGGACTAGCGGAAAGTACCAAGAGACCCAGTACTTC
CAISESGTSGKYQETQYF
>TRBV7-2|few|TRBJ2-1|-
TGTGCCAGCAGCTTAGCGATAGGGGGCTCCTACAATGAGCAGTTCTTC
CASSLAIGGSYNEQFF
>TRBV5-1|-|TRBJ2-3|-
TGCGCCAGCAGCTTGGGGGACTCCTCCCCGCGATGGGGAGATACGCAGTATTTT
CASSLGDSSPRWGDTQYF
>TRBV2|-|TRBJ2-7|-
TGTGCCAGCAGTGAACGAGGTTACGAGCAGTACTTC
CASSERGYEQYF
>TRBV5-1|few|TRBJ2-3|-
TGCGCCAGCAGAAAACAGGTCCGCGTAGGCACAGATACGCAGTATTTT
CASRKQVRVGTDTQYF
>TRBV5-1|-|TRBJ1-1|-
TGCGCCAGCAGGCTCGAAGGGACTGAAGCTTTCTTT
CASRLEGTEAFF
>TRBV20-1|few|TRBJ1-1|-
TGCAGTGCTAGAGACTCGATAGGCACTGAAGCTTTCTTT
CSARDSIGTEAFF
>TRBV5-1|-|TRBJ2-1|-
TGCGCCAGCAGCTTGGCAGGGACCGTGTCCTACAATGAGCAGTTCTTC
CASSLAGTVSYNEQFF